The clone carrying this TCR beta chain has a count of ten or more. Via MiXCR, TCRdb re-called the 5' RACE reads, giving one row per CDR3 protein. The table shows 60,000 to 70,000 distinct CDR3 sequences, with 15% to 20% occurring only once. These data come from a study of HIV-infected patients and healthy controls. The CDR3 is made up of 18 amino acids. The J segment lost 9 bases and the V segment lost 3 bases, leaving 20 bases of the junction unmatched. Germline V lookup: CDR1 MGHRA, CDR2 YSYEKL. The TCR originated in a human donor in good health. Sequencing was performed on CD4+ T cells from blood. The V gene is TRBV4-1, the J gene TRBJ2-1, with 7 bases fitting TRBD2. In DNA form, the CDR3 reads TGCGCCAGCAGCCAGCCCGTGTCGACTAGCCGTCGTGTAGGTGAGCAGTTCTTC. Protein sequence: CASSQPVSTSRRVGEQFF.